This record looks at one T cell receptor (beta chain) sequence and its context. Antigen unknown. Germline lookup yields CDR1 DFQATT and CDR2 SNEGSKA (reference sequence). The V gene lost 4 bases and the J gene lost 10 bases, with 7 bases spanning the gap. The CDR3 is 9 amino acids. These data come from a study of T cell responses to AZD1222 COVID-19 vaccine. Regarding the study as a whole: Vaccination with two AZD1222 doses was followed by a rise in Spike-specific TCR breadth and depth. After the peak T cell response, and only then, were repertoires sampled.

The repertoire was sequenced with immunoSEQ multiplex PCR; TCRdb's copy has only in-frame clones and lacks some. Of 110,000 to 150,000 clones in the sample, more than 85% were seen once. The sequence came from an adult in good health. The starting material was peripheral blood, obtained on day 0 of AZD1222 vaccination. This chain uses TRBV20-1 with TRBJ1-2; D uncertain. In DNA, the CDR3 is TGCAGTGCTACCTCAGCCTACACCTTC. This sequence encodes CSATSAYTF.